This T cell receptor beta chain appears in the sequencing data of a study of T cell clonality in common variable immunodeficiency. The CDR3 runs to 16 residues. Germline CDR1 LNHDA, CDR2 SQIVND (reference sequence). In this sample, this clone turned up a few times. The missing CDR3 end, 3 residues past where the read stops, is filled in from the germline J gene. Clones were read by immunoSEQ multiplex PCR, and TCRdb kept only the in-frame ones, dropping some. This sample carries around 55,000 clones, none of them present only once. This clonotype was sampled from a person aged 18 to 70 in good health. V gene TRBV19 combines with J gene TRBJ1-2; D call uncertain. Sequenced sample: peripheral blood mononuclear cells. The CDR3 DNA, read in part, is TGTGCCAGTAGGGCGCGGGAGGCCTTCTCCTACAATGAC. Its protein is CASRAREAFSYND. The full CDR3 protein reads CASRAREAFSYNDYTF.